The next 13 T cell receptor beta chains were all read from a single sample in a study of tumor and adjacent non-tumor tissue in lung cancer. A modified ARM-PCR protocol with three rounds of nested PCR amplified TCRbeta. TCRdb recomputed calls from the multiplex PCR reads with MiXCR, one row per CDR3 protein. The table shows about 90,000 distinct CDR3 sequences, with 65% to 80% occurring only once. RNA was extracted from bulk tissue without any cell sorting. More than 3 cm separated this lung sample from the edge of the tumor. Sequencing was carried out using distant non-tumor lung tissue. The source is a woman in her fifties or sixties with non-small cell lung cancer.

On this clonotype itself: One junction end disagrees with the germline gene, perhaps due to a read error. The gene calls are TRBV6-1 and TRBJ1-2, with TRBD1 identical over 7 bases. There are 14 residues in the CDR3. CDR1 is MNHNS and CDR2 is SASEGT in the germline V gene. This chain's CDR3 is CASNRQTGEYGYTF. CDR3 nucleotides: TGTGCCAGCAATCGCCAAACAGGGGAATATGGCTACACTTTC.

This clonotype occurred a few times. Being one base from a much bigger clone, this may be a read error. This sequence joins TRBV28 and TRBJ2-5; 8 bases line up with TRBD2. Germline assignment: CDR1 MDHEN and CDR2 SYDVKM. Germline trimming cut 6 bases from V and 1 base from J; bases unmatched to any gene: 13. This CDR3 has 17 residues. The chain's CDR3 is CASSPESPGGFQETQYF. CDR3 bases: TGTGCCAGCAGCCCGGAATCACCGGGGGGGTTCCAAGAGACCCAGTACTTC.

This clonotype has a single count. The CDR3 ends on some other residue instead of the conserved phenylalanine or tryptophan, so this is likely a read error. The CDR3 reads CASSNSRDGTYEQYL. For the CDR3, the DNA is TGTGCCAGCAGTAACTCAAGGGATGGGACCTACGAGCAGTACCTC. This chain links TRBV6-5 with TRBJ2-7; D unclear. CDR1 is MNHEY, CDR2 SVGAGI, per germline. The CDR3 consists of 15 residues.

About this clonotype: Here the CDR3 omits its conserved ending phenylalanine or tryptophan, so a read error is the likely source. This chain joins TRBV11-3 and TRBJ2-7; 11 bases line up with TRBD2. The CDR3 runs to 16 residues. Germline-derived CDR1 and CDR2 are SGHNT and YENEEA. This CDR3 reads CASSIDGTSGFYEQYS. The CDR3 DNA reads as TGTGCTAGCAGCATAGATGGGACTAGCGGATTTTACGAGCAGTACTCC.

Notes on this clonotype: It is likely a read error, because the conserved phenylalanine at the end of the CDR3 is missing. The CDR3: CVSSLTQGRGEPQHY. CDR3 nucleotide sequence: TGTGTCAGCAGTTTAACCCAGGGGAGAGGAGAGCCCCAGCATTAT. This chain joins TRBV12-3 or TRBV12-4 and TRBJ1-5, with a tentative D call TRBD1 (6 bases). The CDR3 loop spans 15 amino acids.

This clonotype was seen ten or more times. V is TRBV28 and J is TRBJ2-7, with 11 positions matching TRBD2. Unmatched junction bases numbered 12, after V lost 5 bases and J lost 6 bases. This CDR3 region has 16 residues. Germline assignment: CDR1 MDHEN and CDR2 SYDVKM. In DNA, the CDR3 is TGTGCCAGCAGTCCGATAGCGGGAGGGCCGAGGACCGAGCAGTACTTC. It is translated as CASSPIAGGPRTEQYF.

In regard to this clonotype: A read error may produce the germline difference seen at one junction end. The V call is TRBV5-1, the J call TRBJ2-7, with TRBD2 identical over 7 bases. Germline values: CDR1 SGHRS, CDR2 YFSETQ. The CDR3 spans 17 residues. The CDR3 DNA is TGCGCCACCAGCCCGGTTGGACTGGGGGATCGGGACTACGGGCAGTACTTC. Protein sequence: CATSPVGLGDRDYGQYF.

Comment on this clonotype: The junction differs from germline at one of its ends, possibly a read error. The rearrangement uses TRBV7-9 and TRBJ2-3; D is ambiguous. The germline V gene has CDR1 SEHNR and CDR2 FQNEAQ (reference sequence). The CDR3 length is 13 residues. CDR3 sequence reads: CASSLGISFSQYF. For the CDR3, the DNA is TGTGCCAGCAGCTTAGGGATTTCCTTTTCGCAATATTTT.

The genes are TRBV5-1 and TRBJ1-5; 7 nucleotides agree with TRBD1. The V segment lost 4 bases and the J segment 2 bases; nucleotides outside the gene matches: 6. CDR1 is SGHRS and CDR2 is YFSETQ in the germline V gene. There are 15 residues in the CDR3. The CDR3 loop reads CASSPETGRNQPQHF. In nucleotides, the CDR3 is TGCGCCAGCAGCCCGGAGACAGGGCGCAATCAGCCCCAGCATTTT.

This chain uses TRBV11-2 with TRBJ2-4, with D possibly being TRBD1 (7 bases). Germline V gene sequence: CDR1 SGHAT, CDR2 FQNNGV. V was shortened by 11 bases and J by 16 bases, with 33 bases between the two germline ends. The CDR3 is 15 amino acids. CDR3 region: CACSSPGGWGFEQYF. The CDR3 DNA is TGTGCCTGTAGCTCCCCAGGGGGGTGGGGGTTCGAGCAATACTTC.

To note about this clonotype: In this CDR3 the conserved last residue, phenylalanine or tryptophan, is missing, so a read error is likely. The chain couples TRBV6-5 to TRBJ2-7; unclear D gene. The germline gives CDR1 MNHEY, CDR2 SVGAGI. The CDR3 is 15 amino acids. The CDR3 region is CTSTALGSGQGEQYL. CDR3 DNA: TGCACCAGCACCGCACTCGGCAGTGGGCAAGGAGAGCAGTACCTC.

On this clonotype: One end of the junction does not line up with germline, which may come from a read error. The J gene is TRBJ2-3, the V gene TRBV11-2; no definite D call. The CDR3 spans 16 residues. Germline V lookup: CDR1 SGHAT, CDR2 FQNNGV. The chain's CDR3 is CDSSPVGYPFPDTQYF. For the CDR3, the DNA is TGTGACAGCAGCCCGGTCGGTTACCCGTTTCCAGATACGCAGTATTTT.

Regarding this clonotype: Its ends do not fully match the called genes, so a read error is possible. J is TRBJ2-3 and V is TRBV5-5; 8 positions agree with TRBD2. CDR3 length: 16 residues. The V gene's germline CDR1 is SGHKS and CDR2 YYEKEE (reference sequence). The DNA for the CDR3 is TGTGCCAGCAGCCACCCACACGGACTAGCTACAGATACTCAGTATTTT. It encodes CASSHPHGLATDTQYF.